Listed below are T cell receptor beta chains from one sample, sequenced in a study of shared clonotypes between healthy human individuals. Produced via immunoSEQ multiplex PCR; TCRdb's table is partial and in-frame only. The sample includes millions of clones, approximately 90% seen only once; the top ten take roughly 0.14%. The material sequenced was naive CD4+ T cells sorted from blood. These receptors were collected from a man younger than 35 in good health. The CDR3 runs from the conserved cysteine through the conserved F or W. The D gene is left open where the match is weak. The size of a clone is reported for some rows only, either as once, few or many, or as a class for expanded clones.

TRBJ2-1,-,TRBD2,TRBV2,CASSYSSGGVNEQFF,TGTGCCAGCAGTTATTCTAGCGGGGGGGTTAATGAGCAGTTCTTC
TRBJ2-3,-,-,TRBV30,CACRQGGSTDTQYF,TGTGCCTGTCGGCAGGGAGGATCCACAGATACGCAGTATTTT
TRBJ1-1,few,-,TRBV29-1,CSVVGTVNTEAFF,TGCAGCGTTGTAGGGACGGTGAACACTGAAGCTTTCTTT
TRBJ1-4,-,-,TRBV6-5,CASSYSGHSNEKLFF,TGTGCCAGCAGTTACTCCGGCCACAGTAATGAAAAACTGTTTTTT
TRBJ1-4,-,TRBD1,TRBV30,CAWSAGQGNEKLFF,TGTGCCTGGAGCGCGGGACAGGGTAATGAAAAACTGTTTTTT
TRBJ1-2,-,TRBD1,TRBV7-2,CASSSDRVVGIGGYTF,TGTGCCAGCAGCTCGGACAGGGTTGTGGGAATAGGTGGCTACACCTTC
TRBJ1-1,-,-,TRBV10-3,CATTLQGSTEAFF,TGTGCCACCACTCTCCAGGGATCCACTGAAGCTTTCTTT
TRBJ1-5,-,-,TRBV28,CASREDINQPQHF,TGTGCCAGCAGGGAGGACATCAATCAGCCCCAGCATTTT
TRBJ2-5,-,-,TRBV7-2,CASSLENMKRTQYF,TGTGCCAGCAGCTTAGAGAATATGAAGAGGACCCAGTACTTC
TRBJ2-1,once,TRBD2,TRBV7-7,CASSIGREAGEQFF,TGTGCTAGCAGCATCGGGAGGGAGGCGGGTGAGCAGTTCTTC
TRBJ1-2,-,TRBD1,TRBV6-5,CASSQISGGYGYTF,TGTGCCAGCAGTCAGATTTCAGGGGGCTATGGCTACACCTTC
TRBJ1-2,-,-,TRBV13,CASSFYRALNYGYTF,TGTGCCAGCAGCTTTTATAGGGCCCTTAACTATGGCTACACCTTC
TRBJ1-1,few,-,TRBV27,CASSSGHLNTEAFF,TGTGCCAGCAGTTCCGGACACTTGAACACTGAAGCTTTCTTT
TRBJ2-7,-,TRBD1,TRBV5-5,CASSLRGQGLYEQYF,TGTGCCAGCAGCCTGAGGGGACAGGGATTATACGAGCAGTACTTC
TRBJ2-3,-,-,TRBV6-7,CASSSRESTDTQYF,TGTGCCAGCAGCAGCCGGGAGAGTACAGATACGCAGTATTTT
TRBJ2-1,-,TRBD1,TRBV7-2,CASSRDRGSYNEQFF,TGTGCCAGCAGCCGGGACAGGGGATCTTACAATGAGCAGTTCTTC
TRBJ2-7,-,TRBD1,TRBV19,CASSRDRGAYEQYF,TGTGCCAGTAGTAGGGACAGGGGTGCCTACGAGCAGTACTTC
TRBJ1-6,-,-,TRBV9,CASSVATQGNSPLHF,TGTGCCAGCAGCGTAGCTACCCAGGGTAATTCACCCCTCCACTTT
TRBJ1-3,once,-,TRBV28,CASSFRDLGGNTIYF,TGTGCCAGCAGTTTCAGGGACTTGGGGGGAAACACCATATATTTT
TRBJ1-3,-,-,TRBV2,CASGGRQRGNTIYF,TGTGCCAGTGGGGGGCGACAGCGTGGAAACACCATATATTTT
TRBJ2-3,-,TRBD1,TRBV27,CASSADRGRDTQYF,TGTGCCAGCAGTGCGGACAGGGGGCGCGATACGCAGTATTTT
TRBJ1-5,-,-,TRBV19,CASSSRLDYQPQHF,TGTGCCAGTAGTTCCCGACTGGATTATCAGCCCCAGCATTTT
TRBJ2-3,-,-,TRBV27,CASSLLGVGDEYF,TGTGCCAGCAGTCTCCTCGGGGTTGGGGACGAGTATTTT
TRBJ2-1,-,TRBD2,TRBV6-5,CASSRTSGYNEQFF,TGTGCCAGCAGCCGGACTAGCGGGTACAATGAGCAGTTCTTC
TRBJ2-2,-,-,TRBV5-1,CASSLGSTADTGELFF,TGCGCCAGCAGCTTGGGGTCCACAGCGGACACCGGGGAGCTGTTTTTT
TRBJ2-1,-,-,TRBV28,CASSPAGVGSYNEQFF,TGTGCCAGCAGTCCAGCAGGGGTAGGCTCCTACAATGAGCAGTTCTTC
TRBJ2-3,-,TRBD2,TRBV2,CASSASGGSTDTQYF,TGTGCCAGCAGCGCCAGCGGGGGAAGCACAGATACGCAGTATTTT
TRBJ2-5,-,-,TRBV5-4,CASSLEQGRETQYF,TGTGCCAGCAGCTTGGAACAGGGAAGAGAGACCCAGTACTTC
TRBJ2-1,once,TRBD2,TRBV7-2,CASSLGLAEGNEQFF,TGTGCCAGCAGCTTGGGACTAGCGGAGGGGAATGAGCAGTTCTTC
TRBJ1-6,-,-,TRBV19,CASSSAASSYNSPLHF,TGTGCCAGTAGTAGTGCAGCGAGCTCCTATAATTCACCCCTCCACTTT
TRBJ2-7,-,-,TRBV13,CASSLLYRAGEQYF,TGTGCCAGCAGCTTATTATACAGGGCTGGGGAGCAGTACTTC
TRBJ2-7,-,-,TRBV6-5,CASSYTSYEQYF,TGTGCCAGCAGTTACACATCCTACGAGCAGTACTTC
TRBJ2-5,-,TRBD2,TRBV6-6,CASSWSGGQETQYF,TGTGCCAGCAGTTGGAGCGGGGGCCAAGAGACCCAGTACTTC
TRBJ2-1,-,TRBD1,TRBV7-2,CASSPRQGRKFF,TGTGCCAGCAGCCCAAGACAGGGGCGGAAGTTCTTC
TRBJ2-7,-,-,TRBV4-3,CASSQGVGESYEQYF,TGCGCCAGCAGCCAAGGTGTGGGGGAGTCCTACGAGCAGTACTTC
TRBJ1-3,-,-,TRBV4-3,CASGHPGNTIYF,TGCGCCAGCGGCCATCCCGGAAACACCATATATTTT
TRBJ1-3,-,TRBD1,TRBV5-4,CASSFGTGGNTIYF,TGTGCCAGCAGCTTTGGGACAGGGGGTAACACCATATATTTT
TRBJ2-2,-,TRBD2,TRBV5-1,CASSLIAGANTGELFF,TGCGCCAGCAGCTTAATAGCGGGGGCGAACACCGGGGAGCTGTTTTTT
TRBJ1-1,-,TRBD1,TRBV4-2,CASSQQGGYNTEAFF,TGTGCCAGCAGCCAACAGGGGGGATATAACACTGAAGCTTTCTTT
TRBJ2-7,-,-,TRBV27,CASRRTGSYMYEQYF,TGTGCCAGCAGACGAACAGGGTCATATATGTACGAGCAGTACTTC
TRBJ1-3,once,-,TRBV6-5,CASSPGRISGNTIYF,TGTGCCAGCAGTCCCGGACGGATCTCTGGAAACACCATATATTTT
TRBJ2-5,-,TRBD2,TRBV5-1,CASSRGLDETQYF,TGCGCCAGCAGCCGCGGACTAGACGAGACCCAGTACTTC
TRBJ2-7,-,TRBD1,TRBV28,CASSTGGRGSYEQYF,TGTGCCAGCAGTACAGGGGGCCGAGGATCCTACGAGCAGTACTTC
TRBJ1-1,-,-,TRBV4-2,CASSQEGTVNTEAFF,TGTGCCAGCAGCCAAGAAGGGACGGTGAACACTGAAGCTTTCTTT
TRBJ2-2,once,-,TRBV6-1,CASSEAGGVTGELFF,TGTGCCAGCAGTGAAGCCGGTGGGGTCACCGGGGAGCTGTTTTTT
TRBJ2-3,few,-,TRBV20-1,CSARADTQYF,TGCAGTGCTAGGGCAGATACGCAGTATTTT
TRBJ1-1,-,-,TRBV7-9,CASSSRGANTEAFF,TGTGCCAGCAGCTCCAGGGGCGCGAACACTGAAGCTTTCTTT
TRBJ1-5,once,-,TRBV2,CASSVYGVGQPQHF,TGTGCCAGCAGTGTATATGGCGTGGGACAGCCCCAGCATTTT
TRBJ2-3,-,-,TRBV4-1,CASSPAISSYTDTQYF,TGCGCCAGCAGTCCGGCAATCAGTTCCTACACAGATACGCAGTATTTT
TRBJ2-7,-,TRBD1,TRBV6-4,CASSDSGTETYEQYF,TGTGCCAGCAGTGACTCCGGGACAGAAACCTACGAGCAGTACTTC
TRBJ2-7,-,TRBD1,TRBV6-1,CASSPRTGSSYEQYF,TGTGCCAGCAGTCCCCGGACAGGGTCGTCCTACGAGCAGTACTTC
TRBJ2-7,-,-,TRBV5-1,CASSLGPLDEQYF,TGCGCCAGCAGCCTGGGACCTCTAGACGAGCAGTACTTC
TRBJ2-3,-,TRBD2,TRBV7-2,CASSRGGSTDTQYF,TGTGCCAGCAGCCGGGGGGGAAGCACAGATACGCAGTATTTT
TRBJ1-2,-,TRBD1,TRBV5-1,CASSDQGGDGYTF,TGCGCCAGCAGCGACCAGGGGGGTGATGGCTACACCTTC
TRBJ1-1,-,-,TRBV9,CASSVARGSTEAFF,TGTGCCAGCAGCGTAGCGCGGGGAAGCACTGAAGCTTTCTTT